Listed here is a single TCR beta chain. Its target is unknown. These data originate in a study of OX40 agonist ivuxolimab in advanced cancers. Study information: Approximately 40% of patients had received prior checkpoint inhibitor therapy. Partial responses occurred in three patients (one hepatocellular carcinoma, two cutaneous melanoma).

Produced via immunoSEQ multiplex PCR; TCRdb's table is partial and in-frame only. Of about 80,000 clones detected, over 80% appear once; the ten largest clones hold less than 10%. The V end lost 0 bases, the J end lost 5 bases, and 11 bases lay between the germline ends. Germline CDR1 is PRHDT and CDR2 is FYEKMQ (reference sequence). This CDR3 has 14 amino acids. Study-level points and caveats: Still undetermined is the antigen specificity of the expanded peripheral T cells.

Sequencing used CD4+ or CD8+ T cells sorted from blood, obtained in a trial of the OX40 agonist ivuxolimab. The chain combines TRBV13 with TRBJ2-7, with D maybe TRBD1 (5 bases). This clonotype originated in an adult with an advanced solid tumor such as melanoma, head and neck, liver or kidney cancer. The CDR3 loop reads CASSLGRAPDEQYF. CDR3 sequence (DNA): TGTGCCAGCAGCTTAGGCAGGGCCCCCGACGAGCAGTACTTC. The variable domain in full, with the rest retrieved from reference TRBV13 and TRBJ2-7, is AAGVIQSPRHLIKEKRETATLKCYPIPRHDTVYWYQQGPGQDPQFLISFYEKMQSDKGSIPDRFSAQQFSDYHSELNMSSLELGDSALYFCASSLGRAPDEQYFGPGTRLTVT.